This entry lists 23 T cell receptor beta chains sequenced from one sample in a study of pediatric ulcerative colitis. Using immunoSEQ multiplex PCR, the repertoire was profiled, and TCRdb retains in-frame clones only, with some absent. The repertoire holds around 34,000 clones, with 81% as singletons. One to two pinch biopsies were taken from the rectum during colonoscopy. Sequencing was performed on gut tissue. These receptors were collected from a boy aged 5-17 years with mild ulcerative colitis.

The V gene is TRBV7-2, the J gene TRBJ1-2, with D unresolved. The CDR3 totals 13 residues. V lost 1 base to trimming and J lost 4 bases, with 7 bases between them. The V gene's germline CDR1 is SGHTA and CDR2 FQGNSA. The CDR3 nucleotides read TGTGCCAGCAGCTTAGATGGTCCCTATGGCTACACCTTC. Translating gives CASSLDGPYGYTF.

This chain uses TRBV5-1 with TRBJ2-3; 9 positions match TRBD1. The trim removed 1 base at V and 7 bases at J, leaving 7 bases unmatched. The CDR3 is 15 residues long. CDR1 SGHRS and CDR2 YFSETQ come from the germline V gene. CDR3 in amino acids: CASSLTTGGLNTQYF. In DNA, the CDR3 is TGCGCCAGCAGCTTGACAACAGGGGGCTTGAATACGCAGTATTTT.

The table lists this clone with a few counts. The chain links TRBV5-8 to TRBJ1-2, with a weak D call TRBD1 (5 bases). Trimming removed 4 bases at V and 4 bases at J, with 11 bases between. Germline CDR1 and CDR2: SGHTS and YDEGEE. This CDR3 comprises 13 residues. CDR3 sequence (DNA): TGTGCCAGCAGCCGGGGGATCAGCTATGGCTACACCTTC. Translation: CASSRGISYGYTF.

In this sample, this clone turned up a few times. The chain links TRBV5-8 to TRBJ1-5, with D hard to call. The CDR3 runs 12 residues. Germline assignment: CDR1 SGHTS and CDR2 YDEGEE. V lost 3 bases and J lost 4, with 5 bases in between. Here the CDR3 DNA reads TGTGCCAGCAGCTGGCTGAATCAGCCCCAGCATTTT. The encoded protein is CASSWLNQPQHF.

DNA for the CDR3: TGTGCCAGCAAAGGGGGCCCCGGGACAGTCGGCAACACTGAAGCTTTCTTT. Translating it yields CASKGGPGTVGNTEAFF. The rearrangement links TRBV2 to TRBJ1-1; 7 nucleotides match TRBD1. The CDR3 runs 17 residues. V trimming: 7 bases; J trimming: 2 bases; junction bases outside the gene matches: 16. Germline V CDR1 and CDR2: SNHLY, FYNNEI.

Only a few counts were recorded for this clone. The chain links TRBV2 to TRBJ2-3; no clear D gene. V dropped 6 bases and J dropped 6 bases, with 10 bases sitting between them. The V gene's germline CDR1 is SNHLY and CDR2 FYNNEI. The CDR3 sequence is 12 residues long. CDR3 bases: TGTGCCAGCAGGGCCGAGGTGGATACGCAGTATTTT. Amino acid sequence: CASRAEVDTQYF.

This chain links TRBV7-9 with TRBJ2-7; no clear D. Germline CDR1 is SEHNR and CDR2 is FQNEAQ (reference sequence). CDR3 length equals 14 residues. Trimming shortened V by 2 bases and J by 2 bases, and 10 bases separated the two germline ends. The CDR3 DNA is TGTGCCAGCAGCTTACGGTCCGATACCTACGAGCAGTACTTC. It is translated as CASSLRSDTYEQYF.

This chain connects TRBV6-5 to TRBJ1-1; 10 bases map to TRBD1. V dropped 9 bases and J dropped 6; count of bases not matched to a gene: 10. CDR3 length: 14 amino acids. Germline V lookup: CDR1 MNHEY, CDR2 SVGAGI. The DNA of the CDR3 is TGTGCCAGTCGTAGAACCGGGACAGGGGCTGAAGCTTTCTTT. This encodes CASRRTGTGAEAFF.

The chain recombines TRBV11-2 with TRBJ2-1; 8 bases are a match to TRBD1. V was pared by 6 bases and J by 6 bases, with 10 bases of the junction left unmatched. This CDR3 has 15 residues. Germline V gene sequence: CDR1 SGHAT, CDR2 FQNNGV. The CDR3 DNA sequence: TGTGCCAGCAGTATCACAGGGGGAAGGGGCAATGAGCAGTTCTTC. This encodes CASSITGGRGNEQFF.

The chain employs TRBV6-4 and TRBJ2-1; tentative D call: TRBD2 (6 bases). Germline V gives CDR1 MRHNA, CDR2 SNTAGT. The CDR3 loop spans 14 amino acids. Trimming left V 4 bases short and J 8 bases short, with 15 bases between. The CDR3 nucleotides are TGTGCCAGCAGTGCGACGGGGGAAGCCCATGAGCAGTTCTTC. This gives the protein CASSATGEAHEQFF.

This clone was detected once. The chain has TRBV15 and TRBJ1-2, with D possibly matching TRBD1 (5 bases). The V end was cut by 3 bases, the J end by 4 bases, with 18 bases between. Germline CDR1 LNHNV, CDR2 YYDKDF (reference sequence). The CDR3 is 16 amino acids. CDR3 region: CATSRRVGGVPYGYTF. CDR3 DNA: TGTGCCACCAGCAGGAGGGTTGGGGGGGTACCCTATGGCTACACCTTC. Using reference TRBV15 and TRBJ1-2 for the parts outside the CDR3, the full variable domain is DAMVIQNPRYQVTQFGKPVTLSCSQTLNHNVMYWYQQKSSQAPKLLFHYYDKDFNNEADTPDNFQSRRPNTSFCFLDIRSPGLGDTAMYLCATSRRVGGVPYGYTFGSGTRLTVV.

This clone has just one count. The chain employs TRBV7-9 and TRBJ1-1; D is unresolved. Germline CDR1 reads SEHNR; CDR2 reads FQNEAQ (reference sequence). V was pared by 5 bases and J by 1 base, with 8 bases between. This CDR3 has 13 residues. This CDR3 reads CASSPQGNTEAFF. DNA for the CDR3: TGTGCCAGCAGCCCCCAAGGGAACACTGAAGCTTTCTTT.

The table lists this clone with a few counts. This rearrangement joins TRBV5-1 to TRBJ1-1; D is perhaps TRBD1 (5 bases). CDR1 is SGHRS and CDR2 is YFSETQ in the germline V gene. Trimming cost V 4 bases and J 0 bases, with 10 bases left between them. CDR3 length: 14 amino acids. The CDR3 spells CASSIGTLNTEAFF. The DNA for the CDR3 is TGCGCCAGCAGCATAGGGACGTTGAACACTGAAGCTTTCTTT.

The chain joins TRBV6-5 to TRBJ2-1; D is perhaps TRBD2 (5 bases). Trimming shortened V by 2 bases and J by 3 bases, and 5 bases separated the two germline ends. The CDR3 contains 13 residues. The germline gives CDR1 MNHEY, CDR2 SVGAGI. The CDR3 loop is CASSYRDYNEQFF. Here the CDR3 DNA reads TGTGCCAGCAGTTACCGGGACTACAATGAGCAGTTCTTC.

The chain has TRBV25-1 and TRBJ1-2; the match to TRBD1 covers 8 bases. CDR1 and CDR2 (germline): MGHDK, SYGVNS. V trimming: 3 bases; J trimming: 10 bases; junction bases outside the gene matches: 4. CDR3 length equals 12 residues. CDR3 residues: CASSDRGLAYTF. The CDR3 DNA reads TGTGCCAGCAGTGACAGGGGGCTAGCCTACACCTTC.

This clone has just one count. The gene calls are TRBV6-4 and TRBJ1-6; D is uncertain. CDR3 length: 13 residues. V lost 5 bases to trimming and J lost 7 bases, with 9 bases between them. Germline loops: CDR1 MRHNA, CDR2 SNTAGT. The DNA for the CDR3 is TGTGCCAGCAGTTATAACTTCAATTCACCCCTCCACTTT. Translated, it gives CASSYNFNSPLHF.

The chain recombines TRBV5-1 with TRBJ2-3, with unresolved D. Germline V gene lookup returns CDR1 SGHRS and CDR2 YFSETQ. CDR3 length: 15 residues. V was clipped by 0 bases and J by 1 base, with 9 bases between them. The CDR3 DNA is TGCGCCAGCAGCTTGGTCGCCAGCGGCACAGATACGCAGTATTTT. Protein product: CASSLVASGTDTQYF.

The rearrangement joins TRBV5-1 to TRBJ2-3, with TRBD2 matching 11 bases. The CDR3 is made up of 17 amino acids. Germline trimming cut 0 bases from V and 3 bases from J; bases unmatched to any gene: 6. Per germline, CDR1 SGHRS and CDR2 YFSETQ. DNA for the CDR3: TGCGCCAGCAGCTTGGCCTCTAGCGGGGGGAAGACAGATACGCAGTATTTT. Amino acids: CASSLASSGGKTDTQYF.

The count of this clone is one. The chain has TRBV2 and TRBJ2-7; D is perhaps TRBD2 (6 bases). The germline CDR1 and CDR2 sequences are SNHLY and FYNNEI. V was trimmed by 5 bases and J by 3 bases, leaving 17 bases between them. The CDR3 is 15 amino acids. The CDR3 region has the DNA TGTGCCAGCAGTTGGGGGAAACTGGACTACTACGAGCAGTACTTC. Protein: CASSWGKLDYYEQYF.

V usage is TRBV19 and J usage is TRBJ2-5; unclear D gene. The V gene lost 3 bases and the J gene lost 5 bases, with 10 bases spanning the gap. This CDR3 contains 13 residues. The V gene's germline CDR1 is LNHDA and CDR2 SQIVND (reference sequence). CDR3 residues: CASSIGRSETQYF. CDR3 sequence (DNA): TGTGCCAGTAGTATTGGTAGATCTGAGACCCAGTACTTC. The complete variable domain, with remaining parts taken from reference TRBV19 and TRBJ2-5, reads DGGITQSPKYLFRKEGQNVTLSCEQNLNHDAMYWYRQDPGQGLRLIYYSQIVNDFQKGDIAEGYSVSREKKESFPLTVTSAQKNPTAFYLCASSIGRSETQYFGPGTRLLVL.

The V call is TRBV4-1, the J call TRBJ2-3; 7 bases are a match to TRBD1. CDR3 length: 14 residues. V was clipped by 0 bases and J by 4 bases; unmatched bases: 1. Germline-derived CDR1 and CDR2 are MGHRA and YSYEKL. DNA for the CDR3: TGCGCCAGCAGCCAAGAGCAGGGGGCAGATACGCAGTATTTT. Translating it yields CASSQEQGADTQYF.

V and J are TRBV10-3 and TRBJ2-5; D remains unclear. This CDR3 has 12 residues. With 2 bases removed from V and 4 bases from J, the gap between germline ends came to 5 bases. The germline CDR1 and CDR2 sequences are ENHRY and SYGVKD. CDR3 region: CAISERRETQYF. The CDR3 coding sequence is TGTGCCATCAGTGAGCGTCGAGAGACCCAGTACTTC.

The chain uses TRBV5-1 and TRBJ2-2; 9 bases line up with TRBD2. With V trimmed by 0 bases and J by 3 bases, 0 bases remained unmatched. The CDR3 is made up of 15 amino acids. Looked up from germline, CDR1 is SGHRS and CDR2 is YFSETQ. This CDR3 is CASSLVAGDTGELFF. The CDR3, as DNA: TGCGCCAGCAGCTTGGTAGCGGGGGACACCGGGGAGCTGTTTTTT. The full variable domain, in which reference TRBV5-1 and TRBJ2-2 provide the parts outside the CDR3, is KAGVTQTPRYLIKTRGQQVTLSCSPISGHRSVSWYQQTPGQGLQFLFEYFSETQRNKGNFPGRFSGRQFSNSRSEMNVSTLELGDSALYLCASSLVAGDTGELFFGEGSRLTVL.